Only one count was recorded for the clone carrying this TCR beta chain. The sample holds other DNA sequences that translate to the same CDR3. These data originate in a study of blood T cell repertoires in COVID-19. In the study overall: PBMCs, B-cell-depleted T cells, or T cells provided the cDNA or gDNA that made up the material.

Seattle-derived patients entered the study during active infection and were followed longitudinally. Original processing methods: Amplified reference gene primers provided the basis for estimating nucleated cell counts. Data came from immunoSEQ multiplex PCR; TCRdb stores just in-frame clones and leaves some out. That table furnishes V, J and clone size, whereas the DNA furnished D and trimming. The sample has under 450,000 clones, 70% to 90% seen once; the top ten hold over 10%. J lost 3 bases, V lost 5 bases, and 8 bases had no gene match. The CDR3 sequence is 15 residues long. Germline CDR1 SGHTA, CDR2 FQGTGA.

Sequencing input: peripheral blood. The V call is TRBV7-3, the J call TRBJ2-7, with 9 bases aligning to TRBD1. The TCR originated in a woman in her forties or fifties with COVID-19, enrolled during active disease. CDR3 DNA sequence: TGTGCCAGCAGCCTCAACCTGGGACAGGGCTACGAGCAGTACTTC. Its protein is CASSLNLGQGYEQYF. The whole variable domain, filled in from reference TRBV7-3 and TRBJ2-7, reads GAGVSQTPSNKVTEKGKYVELRCDPISGHTALYWYRQSLGQGPEFLIYFQGTGAADDSGLPNDRFFAVRPEGSVSTLKIQRTERGDSAVYLCASSLNLGQGYEQYFGPGTRLTVT.